This T cell receptor beta chain was observed in a study of regulatory T cells in long-lasting Graves disease. Whole-study results and caveats: Persistent patients had a count of shared public clonotypes (around 2,700) that exceeded that of new patients (around 970). Less diverse TCR repertoires were seen in persistent Graves' patients than in newly diagnosed ones. Accuracy was possibly reduced by small sample size.

Arm-PCR of CDR3 regions with iRepertoire HTBI primers generated TCR beta libraries. TCRdb analysed the multiplex PCR reads with MiXCR anew, one entry per CDR3 protein. The table shows approximately 400,000 distinct CDR3 sequences, with about 14% occurring only once. This clonotype was detected many times. Its target is not known. The sample's time point: newly diagnosed GD, antithyroid drugs for less than 3 months. PBMC RNA served as the TCR library source. EDTA tubes received approximately 9.8 milliliters of drawn peripheral blood. J gave up 0 bases and V 6 bases, and 1 base lay outside the gene matches. This CDR3 is built from 14 residues. The germline CDR1 and CDR2 sequences are SNHLY and FYNNEI.

The rearrangement joins TRBV2 to TRBJ2-3; 9 nucleotides align to TRBD1. Sequences were derived from peripheral blood mononuclear cells (PBMCs), sampled at new diagnosis, from a patient treated with antithyroid drugs. This receptor was taken from a female donor with Graves disease. Here the CDR3 reads CASRDRGSTDTQYF. The DNA of the CDR3 is TGTGCCAGCAGAGACAGGGGGAGCACAGATACGCAGTATTTT.